Listed below are T cell receptor beta chains from one sample, sequenced in a study of brain T cells in children with intractable seizures. Generated by immunoSEQ multiplex PCR, the TCRdb table keeps only in-frame clones and is missing some. Of 60,000 to 65,000 clones in the sample, 90% to 96% were seen once. Sequencing used peripheral blood, obtained at surgery. These receptors were obtained from a boy under two years old with focal cortical dysplasia and intractable seizures. CDR3s include the opening cysteine and the closing phenylalanine or tryptophan. The D gene is left open where the match is weak. Rows may omit the clone size; those that give it use once, few, many or a size class.

j_gene	abundance	d_gene	v_gene	CDR3aa	CDR3nt
TRBJ2-2	few	-	TRBV7-9	CASSPLKLAALTGELFF	TGTGCCAGCAGCCCCCTCAAACTAGCCGCGTTAACCGGGGAGCTGTTTTTT
TRBJ1-4	-	-	TRBV4-1	CASSTSTGEKLFF	TGCGCCAGCAGCACTAGCACGGGGGAAAAACTGTTTTTT
TRBJ2-3	-	-	TRBV28	CASSLWTTDTQYF	TGTGCCAGCAGTCTATGGACTACAGATACGCAGTATTTT
TRBJ2-1	-	-	TRBV5-1	CASSLGSDRPYNEQFF	TGCGCCAGCAGCTTAGGAAGTGACAGACCCTACAATGAGCAGTTCTTC
TRBJ2-7	-	TRBD1	TRBV19	CASSPRDRGNEQYF	TGTGCCAGTAGTCCGCGGGACAGGGGCAACGAGCAGTACTTC
TRBJ1-6	-	-	TRBV7-8	CASSLDRSSYNSPLHF	TGTGCCAGCAGCTTAGACAGGAGCTCCTATAATTCACCCCTCCACTTT
TRBJ2-2	once	-	TRBV4-1	CASSQAGDSWELFF	TGCGCCAGCAGCCAAGCCGGGGATTCCTGGGAGCTGTTTTTT
TRBJ2-1	-	TRBD2	TRBV2	CASSAAGGSSYNEQFF	TGTGCCAGCAGTGCAGCGGGGGGAAGCTCCTACAATGAGCAGTTCTTC
TRBJ2-5	-	-	TRBV24-1	CATSFGRGGIQETQYF	TGTGCCACCAGTTTCGGTAGGGGGGGCATTCAGGAGACCCAGTACTTC
TRBJ1-2	-	TRBD1	TRBV7-9	CASSVRDSDGYTF	TGTGCCAGCAGCGTCCGGGACAGTGATGGCTACACCTTC
TRBJ2-4	-	TRBD2	TRBV7-8	CASSFYRGGPKNIQYF	TGTGCCAGCAGCTTTTATCGGGGGGGTCCCAAAAACATTCAGTACTTC
TRBJ2-3	-	-	TRBV12-3/TRBV12-4	CASAPLIDTQYF	TGTGCCAGCGCACCATTGATAGATACGCAGTATTTT
TRBJ2-3	-	TRBD2	TRBV2	CASSEALRLAAPLSDTQYF	TGTGCCAGCAGTGAAGCGCTTCGACTAGCGGCCCCGCTGTCAGATACGCAGTATTTT
TRBJ2-4	-	TRBD1	TRBV18	CASSRDRAKNIQYF	TGTGCCAGCTCACGGGACAGGGCCAAAAACATTCAGTACTTC
TRBJ2-5	-	-	TRBV7-9	CASSPPQGVLGQETQYF	TGTGCCAGCAGCCCCCCCCAAGGTGTTTTGGGCCAAGAGACCCAGTACTTC
TRBJ1-1	-	TRBD1	TRBV10-2	CASSMTGRTEAFF	TGCGCCAGCAGTATGACAGGGCGCACTGAAGCTTTCTTT
TRBJ2-7	-	-	TRBV18	CASSLQGYEQYF	TGTGCCAGCTCACTACAGGGATACGAGCAGTACTTC
TRBJ2-1	-	-	TRBV12-3/TRBV12-4	CASSPRYEQFF	TGTGCCAGCAGTCCCCGCTATGAGCAGTTCTTC
TRBJ2-2	-	-	TRBV4-1	CASSHTRGNNTGELFF	TGCGCCAGCAGCCACACCCGGGGGAACAACACCGGGGAGCTGTTTTTT
TRBJ2-2	once	-	TRBV29-1	CSGGEAGELFF	TGCAGCGGGGGGGAGGCCGGGGAGCTGTTTTTT
TRBJ2-3	-	-	TRBV1	CTSSQDAFTLSVVGPHTDTQYF	TGCACCAGCAGCCAAGATGCCTTCACCCTCTCTGTGGTGGGACCCCACACAGATACGCAGTATTTT
TRBJ1-6	-	TRBD1	TRBV6-4	CASSAGTGDNSPLHF	TGTGCCAGCAGTGCCGGGACAGGGGATAATTCACCCCTCCACTTT
TRBJ1-6	-	-	TRBV19	CASSIPLRGSPLHF	TGTGCCAGTAGTATACCCCTCCGCGGGTCACCCCTCCACTTT
TRBJ2-1	-	-	TRBV7-2	CASSLVGASLNEQFF	TGTGCCAGCAGCTTAGTGGGGGCGAGCCTCAATGAGCAGTTCTTC
TRBJ1-3	-	-	TRBV18	CASSLITGPFSGNTIYF	TGTGCCAGCTCCCTAATTACAGGTCCCTTCTCTGGAAACACCATATATTTT
TRBJ2-3	-	TRBD2	TRBV4-1	CASSPPGLAPTDTQYF	TGCGCCAGCAGCCCTCCGGGACTAGCACCCACAGATACGCAGTATTTT
TRBJ1-3	-	TRBD1	TRBV7-2	CASSLGATGAIYF	TGTGCCAGCAGCTTAGGGGCGACAGGGGCCATATATTTT
TRBJ1-1	-	-	TRBV11-2	CASSETRVLNTEAFF	TGTGCCAGCAGCGAAACCAGGGTCCTGAACACTGAAGCTTTCTTT
TRBJ2-3	-	TRBD2	TRBV6-5	CASSNKRDTDTQYF	TGTGCCAGCAGCAACAAGCGGGACACAGATACGCAGTATTTT
TRBJ2-3	-	-	TRBV10-3	CAISTGTSTDTQYF	TGTGCCATCAGTACCGGGACTAGCACAGATACGCAGTATTTT
TRBJ2-1	-	TRBD2	TRBV4-1	CASSSTGTSGIGEQFF	TGCGCCAGCAGTTCCACCGGGACTAGCGGGATTGGTGAGCAGTTCTTC
TRBJ2-1	-	-	TRBV11-2	CASSPHRGSSYNEQFF	TGTGCCAGCAGCCCCCATCGGGGGAGCTCCTACAATGAGCAGTTCTTC
TRBJ1-1	once	-	TRBV6-5	CASSRSLGNTEAFF	TGTGCCAGCAGTCGTAGCCTCGGAAACACTGAAGCTTTCTTT
TRBJ2-5	-	TRBD1	TRBV19	CASSEGQGTQETQYF	TGTGCCAGTAGTGAAGGACAGGGCACCCAAGAGACCCAGTACTTC
TRBJ2-3	once	-	TRBV6-2/TRBV6-3	CASSYGTGPVVDTQYF	TGTGCCAGCAGTTACGGGACCGGGCCGGTGGTAGATACGCAGTATTTT
TRBJ2-5	-	-	TRBV10-3	CAISESLRVGQETQYF	TGTGCCATCAGTGAGTCTTTGCGGGTGGGGCAAGAGACCCAGTACTTC
TRBJ2-3	-	-	TRBV7-2	CASSLVASSTDTQYF	TGTGCCAGCAGCCTCGTGGCGTCGAGCACAGATACGCAGTATTTT
TRBJ2-1	-	TRBD2	TRBV5-6	CASSSLAGVIYNEQFF	TGTGCCAGCAGCTCACTAGCGGGAGTAATCTACAATGAGCAGTTCTTC
TRBJ1-2	-	TRBD1	TRBV5-4	CASRGQGMDYGYTF	TGTGCCAGCAGAGGACAGGGGATGGACTATGGCTACACCTTC
TRBJ2-3	-	TRBD1	TRBV6-5	CASRRDRGPSGTQYF	TGTGCCAGCAGGAGGGACAGGGGACCCTCCGGAACGCAGTATTTT
TRBJ2-3	-	TRBD1	TRBV29-1	CSVEGQGGTDTQYF	TGCAGCGTTGAGGGACAGGGAGGCACAGATACGCAGTATTTT
TRBJ1-4	-	-	TRBV2	CASKTGYEKLFF	TGTGCCAGCAAAACAGGGTACGAAAAACTGTTTTTT
TRBJ1-6	-	TRBD1	TRBV28	CASSSLPGQENSPLHF	TGTGCCAGCAGTTCACTACCGGGACAGGAGAATTCACCCCTCCACTTT
TRBJ2-2	-	TRBD1	TRBV6-5	CASSRQGSNTGELFF	TGTGCCAGCAGTAGACAGGGCTCGAACACCGGGGAGCTGTTTTTT
TRBJ1-1	-	-	TRBV12-3/TRBV12-4	CASRVRVTEAFF	TGTGCCAGCAGGGTTCGCGTAACTGAAGCTTTCTTT
TRBJ1-1	-	-	TRBV7-6	CASINPSETEAFF	TGTGCCAGCATCAACCCCTCCGAGACTGAAGCTTTCTTT
TRBJ1-1	-	-	TRBV19	CASSLQLGLGTEAFF	TGTGCCAGTAGTCTCCAACTTGGGCTGGGCACTGAAGCTTTCTTT
TRBJ2-7	-	TRBD2	TRBV5-1	CASSWTSGSYEQYF	TGCGCCAGCAGCTGGACTAGCGGGAGCTACGAGCAGTACTTC
TRBJ2-7	-	-	TRBV20-1	CSASRRGFAYEQYF	TGCAGTGCTAGTCGCAGGGGTTTTGCCTACGAGCAGTACTTC
TRBJ2-1	-	TRBD1	TRBV6-1	CASSDQGARDEQFF	TGTGCCAGCAGTGATCAGGGGGCGAGGGATGAGCAGTTCTTC
TRBJ2-5	-	-	TRBV11-2	CASGELRQETQYF	TGTGCCAGCGGAGAGTTGCGACAAGAGACCCAGTACTTC
TRBJ2-5	once	-	TRBV2	CASRMAGAPLETQYF	TGTGCCAGCAGGATGGCGGGGGCCCCCCTAGAGACCCAGTACTTC
TRBJ2-1	-	TRBD2	TRBV19	CASSTPRLAGNYNEQFF	TGCGCCAGTAGTACCCCTCGACTAGCGGGGAACTACAATGAGCAGTTCTTC
TRBJ2-2	-	TRBD1	TRBV7-2	CASSLSDDRANTGELFF	TGTGCCAGCAGCTTAAGCGACGACAGGGCGAACACCGGGGAGCTGTTTTTT
TRBJ2-5	-	TRBD2	TRBV5-4	CASTLAGGAETQYF	TGTGCCAGCACCCTAGCGGGAGGGGCGGAGACCCAGTACTTC
TRBJ2-5	-	-	TRBV14	CASSQELSETQYF	TGTGCCAGCAGCCAAGAGTTATCCGAGACCCAGTACTTC
TRBJ2-1	-	TRBD2	TRBV11-2	CASSPSPGLAGGREFF	TGTGCCAGCAGCCCGTCCCCGGGACTAGCGGGAGGCCGGGAGTTCTTC